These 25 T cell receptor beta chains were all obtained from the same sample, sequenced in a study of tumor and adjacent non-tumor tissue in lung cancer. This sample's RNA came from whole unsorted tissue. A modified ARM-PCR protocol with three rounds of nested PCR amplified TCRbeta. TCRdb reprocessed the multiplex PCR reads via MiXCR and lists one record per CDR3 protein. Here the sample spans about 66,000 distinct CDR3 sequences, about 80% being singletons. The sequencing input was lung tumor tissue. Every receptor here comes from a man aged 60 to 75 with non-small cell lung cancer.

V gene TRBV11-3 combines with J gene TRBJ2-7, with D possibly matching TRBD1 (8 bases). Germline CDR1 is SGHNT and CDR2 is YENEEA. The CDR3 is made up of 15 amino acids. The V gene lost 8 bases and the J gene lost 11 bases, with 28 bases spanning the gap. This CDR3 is CASCPPGQEAREEYF. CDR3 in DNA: TGTGCCAGCTGCCCCCCGGGACAGGAGGCTCGGGAGGAGTACTTC.

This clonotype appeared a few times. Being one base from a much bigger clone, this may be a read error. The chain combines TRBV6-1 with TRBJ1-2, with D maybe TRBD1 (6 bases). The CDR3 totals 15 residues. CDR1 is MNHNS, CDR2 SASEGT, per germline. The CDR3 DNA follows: TGTGCCAACAGTGACCCAGGGGCAGCTAACTATGGCTACACCTTC. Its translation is CANSDPGAANYGYTF.

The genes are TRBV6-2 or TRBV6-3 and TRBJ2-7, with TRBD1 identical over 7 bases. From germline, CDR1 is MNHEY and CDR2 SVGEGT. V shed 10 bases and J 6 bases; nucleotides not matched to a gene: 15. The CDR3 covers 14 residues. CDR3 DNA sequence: TGTGCCACGAAACGGGACAGCACTACTCGCGAGCAGTACTTC. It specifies CATKRDSTTREQYF.

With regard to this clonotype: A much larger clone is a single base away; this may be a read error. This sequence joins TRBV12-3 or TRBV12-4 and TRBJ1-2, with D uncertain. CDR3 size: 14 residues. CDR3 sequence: CASTPAPSGYDYTF. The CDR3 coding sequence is TGTGCCAGCACCCCAGCCCCTTCCGGCTATGACTACACCTTC.

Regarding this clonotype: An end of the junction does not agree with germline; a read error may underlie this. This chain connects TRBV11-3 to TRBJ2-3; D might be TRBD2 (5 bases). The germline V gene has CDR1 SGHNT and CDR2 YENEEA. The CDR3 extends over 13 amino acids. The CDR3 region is CVSGLVPQDTQYF. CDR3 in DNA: TGTGTCAGCGGCTTAGTCCCCCAAGACACGCAGTATTTT.

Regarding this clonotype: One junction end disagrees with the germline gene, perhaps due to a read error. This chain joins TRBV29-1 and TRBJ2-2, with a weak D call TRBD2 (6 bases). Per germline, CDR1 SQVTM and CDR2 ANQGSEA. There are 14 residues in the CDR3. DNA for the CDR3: TGCTGCGTGGAGGAGGGAGCAAACACAGGGGAGCTGTTTTTT. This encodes CCVEEGANTGELFF.

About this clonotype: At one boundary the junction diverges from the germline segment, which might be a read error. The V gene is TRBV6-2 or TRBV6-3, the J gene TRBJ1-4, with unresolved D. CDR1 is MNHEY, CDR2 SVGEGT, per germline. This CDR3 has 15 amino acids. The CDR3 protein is CARSYYVGPQEKLFF. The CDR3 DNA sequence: TGTGCCAGGAGTTACTACGTTGGACCCCAAGAAAAATTGTTTTTT.

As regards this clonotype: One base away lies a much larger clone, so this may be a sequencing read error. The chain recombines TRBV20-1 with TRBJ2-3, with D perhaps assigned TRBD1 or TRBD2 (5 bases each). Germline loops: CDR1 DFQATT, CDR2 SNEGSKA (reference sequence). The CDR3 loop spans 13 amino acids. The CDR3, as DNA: TGCAGTGCCGAGGGGCTTGACGCAGATAAGCAGTATTTT. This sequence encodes CSAEGLDADKQYF.

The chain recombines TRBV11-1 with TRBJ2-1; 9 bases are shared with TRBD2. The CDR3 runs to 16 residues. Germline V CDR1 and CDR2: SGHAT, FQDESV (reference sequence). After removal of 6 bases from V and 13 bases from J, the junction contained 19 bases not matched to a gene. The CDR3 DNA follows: TGTGCCAGCAGTCCATGGACGCGGGGGGGATACAATGTACAGTTCTTC. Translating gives CASSPWTRGGYNVQFF.

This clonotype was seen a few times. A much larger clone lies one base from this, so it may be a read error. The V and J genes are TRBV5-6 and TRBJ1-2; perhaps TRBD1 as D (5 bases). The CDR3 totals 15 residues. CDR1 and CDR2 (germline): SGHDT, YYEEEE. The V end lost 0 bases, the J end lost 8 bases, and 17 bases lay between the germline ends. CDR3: CASSLDTSGFDGYTF. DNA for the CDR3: TGTGCCAGCAGCTTGGATACTTCAGGGTTTGACGGCTACACCTTC.

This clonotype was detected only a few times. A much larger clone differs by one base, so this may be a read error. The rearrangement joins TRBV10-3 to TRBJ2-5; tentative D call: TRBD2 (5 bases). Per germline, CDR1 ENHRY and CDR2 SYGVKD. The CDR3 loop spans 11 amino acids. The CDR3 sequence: CASGLPEIQYF. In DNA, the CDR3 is TGTGCCAGCGGGCTACCTGAGATCCAGTACTTC.

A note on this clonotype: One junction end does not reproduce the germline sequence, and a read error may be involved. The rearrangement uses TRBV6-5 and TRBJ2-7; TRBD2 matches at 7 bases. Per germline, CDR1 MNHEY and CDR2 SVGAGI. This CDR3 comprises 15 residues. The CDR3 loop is CTSSYSRRETEEHYF. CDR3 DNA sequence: TGTACCAGCAGTTACTCGAGGCGGGAGACGGAAGAGCATTACTTC.

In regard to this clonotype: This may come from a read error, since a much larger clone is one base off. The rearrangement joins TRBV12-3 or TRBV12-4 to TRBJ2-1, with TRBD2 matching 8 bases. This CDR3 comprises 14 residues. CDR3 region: CVSSSRTSTNEQFF. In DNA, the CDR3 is TGTGTCAGCTCCTCTAGGACTAGCACCAATGAGCAGTTCTTC.

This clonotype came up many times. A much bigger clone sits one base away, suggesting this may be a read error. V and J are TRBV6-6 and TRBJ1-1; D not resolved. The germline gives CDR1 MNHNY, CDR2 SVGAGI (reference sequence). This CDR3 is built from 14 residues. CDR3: CASSKPALNNEAFF. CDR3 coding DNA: TGTGCCAGCAGTAAGCCGGCCCTGAACAATGAAGCTTTCTTT.

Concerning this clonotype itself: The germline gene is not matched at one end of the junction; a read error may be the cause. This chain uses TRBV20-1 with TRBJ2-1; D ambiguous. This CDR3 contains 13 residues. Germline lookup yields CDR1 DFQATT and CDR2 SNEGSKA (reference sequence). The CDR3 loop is CNARDLPYNEQFF. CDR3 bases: TGCAACGCTAGAGATTTGCCCTATAATGAGCAGTTCTTC.

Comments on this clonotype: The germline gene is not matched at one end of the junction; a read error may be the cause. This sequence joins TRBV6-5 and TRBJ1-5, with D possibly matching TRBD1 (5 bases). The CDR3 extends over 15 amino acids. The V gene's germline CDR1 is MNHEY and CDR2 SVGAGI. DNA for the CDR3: TGTGCCAGCAGCACGGGAGAGGGGTCAAATCAGCCCCAACATTTT. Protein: CASSTGEGSNQPQHF.

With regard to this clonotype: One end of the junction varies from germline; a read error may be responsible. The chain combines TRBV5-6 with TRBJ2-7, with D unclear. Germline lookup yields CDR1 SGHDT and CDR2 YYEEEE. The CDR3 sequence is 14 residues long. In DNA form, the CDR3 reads TGTGCCAGCAGCTTGCCTCGCAAGAGTGCCGAGCAGTATTTC. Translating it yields CASSLPRKSAEQYF.

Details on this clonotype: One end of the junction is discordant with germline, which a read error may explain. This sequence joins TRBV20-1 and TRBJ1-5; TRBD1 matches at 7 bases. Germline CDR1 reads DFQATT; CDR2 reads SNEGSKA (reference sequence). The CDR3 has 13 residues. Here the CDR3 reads CSDTGQNNQPHHF. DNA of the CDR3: TGCAGTGATACGGGACAGAACAATCAGCCCCATCATTTT.

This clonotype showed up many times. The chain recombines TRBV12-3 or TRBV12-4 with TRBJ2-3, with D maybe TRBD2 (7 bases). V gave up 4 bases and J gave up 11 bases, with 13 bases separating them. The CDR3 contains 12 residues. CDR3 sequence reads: CASSSGRGWQYF. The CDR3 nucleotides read TGTGCCAGCAGTTCGGGGAGGGGGTGGCAGTATTTT.

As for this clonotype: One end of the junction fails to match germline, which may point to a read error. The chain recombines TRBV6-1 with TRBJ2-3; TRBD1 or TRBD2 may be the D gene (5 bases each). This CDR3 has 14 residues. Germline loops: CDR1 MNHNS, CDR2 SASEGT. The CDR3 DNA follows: TGTGCCAGAAGTTCGGGGCGTTCGACAGATAAGCAGTATTTT. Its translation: CARSSGRSTDKQYF.

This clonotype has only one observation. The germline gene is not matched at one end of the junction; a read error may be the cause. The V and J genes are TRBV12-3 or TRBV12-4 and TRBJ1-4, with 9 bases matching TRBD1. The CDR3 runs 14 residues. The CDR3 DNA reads TGTGCCAACAGACCGGGACAGGGAAATGAAAATCTGTTTTTT. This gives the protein CANRPGQGNENLFF.

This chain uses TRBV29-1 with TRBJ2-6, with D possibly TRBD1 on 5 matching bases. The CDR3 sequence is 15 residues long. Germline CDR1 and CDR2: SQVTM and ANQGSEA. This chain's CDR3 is CNVAGLYAGANVLTF. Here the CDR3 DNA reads TGCAACGTGGCAGGGTTATATGCTGGGGCCAACGTCCTGACTTTC.

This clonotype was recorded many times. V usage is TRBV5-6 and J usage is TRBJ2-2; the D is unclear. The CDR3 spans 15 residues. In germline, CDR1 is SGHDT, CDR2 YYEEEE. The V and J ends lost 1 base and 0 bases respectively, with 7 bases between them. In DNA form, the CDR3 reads TGTGCCAGCAGCTTGAGCAGCGCGAACACCGGGGAGCTGTTTTTT. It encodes CASSLSSANTGELFF.

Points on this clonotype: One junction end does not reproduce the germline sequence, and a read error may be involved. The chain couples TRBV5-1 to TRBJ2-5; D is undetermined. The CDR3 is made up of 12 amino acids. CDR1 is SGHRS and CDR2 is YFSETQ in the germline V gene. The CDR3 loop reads CASSLAREAQYF. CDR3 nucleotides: TGCGCCAGCAGCTTGGCCCGAGAGGCCCAGTACTTC.

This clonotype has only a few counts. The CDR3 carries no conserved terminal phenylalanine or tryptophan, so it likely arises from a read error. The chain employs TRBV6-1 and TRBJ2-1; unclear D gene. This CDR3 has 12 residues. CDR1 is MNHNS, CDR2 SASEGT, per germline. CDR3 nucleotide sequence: TGTGCCAGCAGCGAAACAGAAAATGAACAGTTCTTA. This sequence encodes CASSETENEQFL.